This T cell receptor beta chain was recorded in a study of blood T cells in healthy people across ages. Findings and caveats of the study: Strong correlation existed between TCR beta diversity and naive T cell percentage. The study found more naive CD4+ cells and higher diversity in long-lived than aged donors.

A remark on this clonotype: Its specificity is not known.

The authors ran a second PCR of about 7 to 11 cycles using a sample-barcoded 5' primer and a J-beta primer mix. Template switching added a 12-random-nucleotide identifier to every cDNA molecule. A minimum of 3 million CDR3-containing paired-end reads was obtained for each sample. Each CDR3 protein is one row after TCRdb ran MiXCR on the 5' RACE reads. The sample consists of roughly 1.5 million distinct CDR3 sequences, 40% to 45% of them appearing once. The germline gives CDR1 MNHEY, CDR2 SVGAGI. V lost 7 bases and J lost 8, with 14 bases in between. CDR3 size: 12 residues. The sequenced sample consisted of blood. V gene TRBV6-5 combines with J gene TRBJ1-2, with D perhaps TRBD1 (5 bases). The sequence was obtained from a woman between 18 and 29 years old in good health. CDR3 region: CASKIQGNGYTF. The CDR3 DNA reads TGTGCCAGCAAAATCCAGGGTAACGGCTACACCTTC.